Included here is one T cell receptor (beta chain) sequence, with context. TCRdb's copy holds only in-frame clones and misses some; the assay was immunoSEQ multiplex PCR. The table lists 200,000 to 300,000 clones, approximately 86% of them singletons. This record comes from a study of blood T cell repertoires in COVID-19. The CDR3 covers 15 residues. V lost 4 bases and J 2 bases, leaving 13 bases between the germline ends. Looked up from germline, CDR1 is SGDLS and CDR2 is YYNGEE. V is TRBV9 and J is TRBJ2-1; possibly TRBD2 for D (7 bases). The sequence derives from a human donor in a cohort sampled during active COVID-19. The specimen was peripheral blood. The CDR3: CASSLEGGAYNEQFF. CDR3 DNA sequence: TGTGCCAGCAGCTTAGAAGGGGGGGCCTACAATGAGCAGTTCTTC.